This T cell receptor beta chain was found in a study of OX40 agonist ivuxolimab in advanced cancers. Study-level results: Clonal expansion by week 6 occurred in CD4+ and CD8+ blood T cells (at 0.1 to 3.0 mg/kg).

V gave up 3 bases and J gave up 0 bases, with 9 bases separating them. This CDR3 has 15 residues. Germline values: CDR1 SNHLY, CDR2 FYNNEI. Sequenced by immunoSEQ multiplex PCR; TCRdb stores in-frame clones only, minus some. The repertoire includes under 80,000 clones, 80% to 90% of them detected once, and under 3% sits in the top ten. Concerning this clone itself: Its antigen is unidentified.

This receptor was identified in an adult with an advanced solid tumor such as melanoma, head and neck, liver or kidney cancer. The chain links TRBV2 to TRBJ2-1; no definite D call. The sample in question was CD4+ or CD8+ T cells sorted from blood, obtained in a trial of the OX40 agonist ivuxolimab. The CDR3 DNA reads TGTGCCAGCAGTGATTGGCGTAACTCCTACAATGAGCAGTTCTTC. Its translation is CASSDWRNSYNEQFF.